This note documents a single TCR beta chain sequence. The antigen remains unidentified. J was trimmed by 4 bases and V by 4 bases; bases with no gene match: 5. The CDR3 is 14 residues long. Per the germline V gene, CDR1 is SSHAT and CDR2 is FNYEAQ (reference sequence). The sample originates from a study of CD8 T cells in ankylosing spondylitis. Study results and limitations: Past research had described some motif variants in reactive arthritis synovial fluid and blood. Seemingly distinctive of ankylosing spondylitis blood was a TCR beta motif formed by eight highly homologous variants. Matched ankylosing spondylitis synovial fluid reportedly contained a significantly enriched population of disease-linked clones.

Scientists made TCR beta libraries using quantitative 5'-RACE with molecular barcodes. TCRdb reanalysed the 5' RACE reads using MiXCR and keeps one entry per CDR3 protein. The sample holds 350,000 to 450,000 distinct CDR3 sequences, roughly 26% seen once. The chain uses TRBV7-7 and TRBJ2-3; TRBD2 matches at 7 bases. The sample comprised blood, either unsorted or a sorted T cell fraction (not recorded which). The receptor was derived from a male donor with ankylosing spondylitis. The CDR3 reads CASSSTSSSDTQYF. DNA of the CDR3: TGTGCCAGCAGCTCGACTAGCTCCTCAGATACGCAGTATTTT. The whole variable domain, filled in from reference TRBV7-7 and TRBJ2-3, reads GAGVSQSPRYKVTKRGQDVTLRCDPISSHATLYWYQQALGQGPEFLTYFNYEAQPDKSGLPSDRFSAERPEGSISTLTIQRTEQRDSAMYRCASSSTSSSDTQYFGPGTRLTVL.